A single sample gave rise to the 21 T cell receptor beta chains below, sequenced in a study of STAT3 mutations in large granular lymphocyte leukemia. These receptors' antigens are unknown. Study-wide results and limits: At least one immunodominant TCR beta clonotype appeared in every T-cell large granular lymphocyte leukemia patient.

Measured with immunoSEQ multiplex PCR; TCRdb has only the in-frame clones, and not every one. This sample has under 20,000 clones, with about 92% found just once. Specimen: peripheral blood mononuclear cells. These TCRs come from a man aged 60-69 years with T-cell large granular lymphocyte leukemia. Some clones in this sample may be carry-over from other donors' samples.

The gene calls are TRBV4-3 and TRBJ1-6; D not resolved. V lost 0 bases, J lost 13 bases, and 16 bases lay in between. The CDR3 totals 15 residues. Germline CDR1 LGHNA, CDR2 YSLEER. The CDR3 reads CASSQDRGGSSPLHF. The CDR3 coding sequence is TGCGCCAGCAGCCAAGATCGGGGAGGCTCGAGCCCCCTCCACTTT.

This chain joins TRBV6-1 and TRBJ2-7; perhaps TRBD1 as D (5 bases). CDR1 is MNHNS, CDR2 SASEGT, per germline. The V end lost 0 bases, the J end lost 7 bases, and 19 bases lay between the germline ends. The CDR3 loop spans 16 amino acids. The CDR3, as DNA: TGTGCCAGCAGTGAAGCCCACGGGCAGGGTTTGAGGGAGCAGTACTTC. Protein: CASSEAHGQGLREQYF.

The chain recombines TRBV12-5 with TRBJ1-5; no definite D call. The CDR3 spans 14 residues. The germline V gene encodes CDR1 LGHNT and CDR2 FRNRAP. Trimming pared 6 bases from V and 0 bases from J, leaving 9 bases between. Written as DNA, the CDR3 is TGTGCTAGTGGCCCAACAGCTAGCAATCAGCCCCAGCATTTT. Translating it yields CASGPTASNQPQHF.

The CDR3 DNA reads TGTGCCAGCAGTTACCCGACAGGGACTGGCTACACCTTC. This gives the protein CASSYPTGTGYTF. The V call is TRBV6-5, the J call TRBJ1-2; 7 bases fit TRBD1. Germline-derived CDR1 and CDR2 are MNHEY and SVGAGI. This CDR3 spans 13 amino acids. V dropped 2 bases and J dropped 7; count of bases not matched to a gene: 4.

The chain couples TRBV7-2 to TRBJ2-6; D gene uncertain. Trimming pared 6 bases from V and 2 bases from J, leaving 8 bases between. The CDR3 has 14 amino acids. Germline V lookup: CDR1 SGHTA, CDR2 FQGNSA. For the CDR3, the DNA is TGTGCCAGCAGTGCCTTCCCTGGGGCCAACGTCCTGACTTTC. Its translation is CASSAFPGANVLTF. The full variable domain, with the rest looked up from reference TRBV7-2 and TRBJ2-6, is GAGVSQSPSNKVTEKGKDVELRCDPISGHTALYWYRQSLGQGLEFLIYFQGNSAPDKSGLPSDRFSAERTGGSVSTLTIQRTQQEDSAVYLCASSAFPGANVLTFGAGSRLTVL.

The gene calls are TRBV30 and TRBJ1-5; D gene ambiguous. Per the germline V gene, CDR1 is GTSNPN and CDR2 is SVGIG (reference sequence). V was clipped by 4 bases and J by 3 bases, with 10 bases between them. This CDR3 is 13 amino acids long. Here the CDR3 DNA reads TGTGCCTGGAATAAGGTGGACAATCAGCCCCAGCATTTT. It codes for CAWNKVDNQPQHF. Full variable domain (missing parts from reference TRBV30 and TRBJ1-5): SQTIHQWPATLVQPVGSPLSLECTVEGTSNPNLYWYRQAAGRGLQLLFYSVGIGQISSEVPQNLSASRPQDRQFILSSKKLLLSDSGFYLCAWNKVDNQPQHFGDGTRLSIL.

The chain joins TRBV5-1 to TRBJ2-4; 11 bases are a match to TRBD1. The trim removed 4 bases at V and 6 bases at J, leaving 3 bases unmatched. Germline lookup yields CDR1 SGHRS and CDR2 YFSETQ. This CDR3 spans 14 amino acids. The CDR3 region has the DNA TGCGCCAGCAGCCTTGGGACAGGGGGAAACATTCAGTACTTC. Translation: CASSLGTGGNIQYF.

This chain links TRBV7-9 with TRBJ1-4; 8 bases map to TRBD1. Trimming took 5 bases from V and 7 from J; bases not matched to a gene: 9. The CDR3 consists of 15 residues. Germline V gene lookup returns CDR1 SEHNR and CDR2 FQNEAQ (reference sequence). The CDR3 DNA sequence: TGTGCCAGCAGCCAGCGATCAGGGGGCGGTGAAAAACTGTTTTTT. As protein: CASSQRSGGGEKLFF.

The CDR3 spells CASSLGSGTRTQYF. The CDR3 coding sequence is TGTGCCAGCAGCTTAGGTTCGGGGACTAGAACGCAGTATTTT. V and J are TRBV11-2 and TRBJ2-3; 8 bases align to TRBD2. Germline V gene sequence: CDR1 SGHAT, CDR2 FQNNGV. The CDR3 contains 14 residues. Germline trimming cut 1 base from V and 9 bases from J; bases unmatched to any gene: 6. The complete variable domain, with remaining parts taken from reference TRBV11-2 and TRBJ2-3, reads EAGVAQSPRYKIIEKRQSVAFWCNPISGHATLYWYQQILGQGPKLLIQFQNNGVVDDSQLPKDRFSAERLKGVDSTLKIQPAKLEDSAVYLCASSLGSGTRTQYFGPGTRLTVL.

The J gene is TRBJ2-7, the V gene TRBV4-1; no clear D. The CDR3 length is 13 residues. V lost 1 base, J lost 7 bases, and 11 bases lay in between. Germline lookup yields CDR1 MGHRA and CDR2 YSYEKL. CDR3: CASSQARELEQYF. Written as DNA, the CDR3 is TGCGCCAGCAGCCAAGCTAGGGAACTGGAGCAGTACTTC.

V gene TRBV7-2 combines with J gene TRBJ2-7; possible D gene TRBD2, 6 bases. Germline CDR1 reads SGHTA; CDR2 reads FQGNSA. Between the trimmed V and J ends, which lost 5 bases and 7 bases, there was a span of 18 bases. CDR3 length: 14 residues. The CDR3 sequence is CASSAPGPRGEQYF. The DNA of the CDR3 is TGTGCCAGCAGCGCGCCGGGCCCCCGGGGGGAGCAGTACTTC.

This sequence joins TRBV29-1 and TRBJ2-4, with 10 bases aligning to TRBD2. The germline CDR1 and CDR2 sequences are SQVTM and ANQGSEA. The CDR3 is made up of 13 amino acids. Trimming cost V 4 bases and J 8 bases; bases outside gene matches: 5. This CDR3 is CSVVKREGDIQYF. As DNA, the CDR3 is TGCAGCGTTGTAAAGCGGGAGGGGGACATTCAGTACTTC. Complete variable domain (other parts from reference TRBV29-1 and TRBJ2-4): SAVISQKPSRDICQRGTSLTIQCQVDSQVTMMFWYRQQPGQSLTLIATANQGSEATYESGFVIDKFPISRPNLTFSTLTVSNMSPEDSSIYLCSVVKREGDIQYFGAGTRLSVL.

The chain joins TRBV28 to TRBJ1-4, with D hard to call. V lost 3 bases, J lost 8 bases, and 4 bases lay in between. Germline V gene sequence: CDR1 MDHEN, CDR2 SYDVKM. The CDR3 is 11 residues long. The CDR3 DNA follows: TGTGCCAGCAGTTTGAGAGAAAAACTGTTTTTT. This sequence encodes CASSLREKLFF.

The chain employs TRBV7-2 and TRBJ2-7; TRBD2 agrees at 10 bases. From germline, CDR1 is SGHTA and CDR2 FQGNSA. The CDR3 loop spans 19 amino acids. J lost 2 bases, V lost 3 bases, and 16 bases had no gene match. The CDR3 coding sequence is TGTGCCAGCAGCTTCCGTCCCCATCTAGCGGGAGCGTATCCCTACGAGCAGTACTTC. Translated, it gives CASSFRPHLAGAYPYEQYF.

The CDR3 loop is CASKASANTGELFF. DNA of the CDR3: TGTGCCAGTAAGGCGAGCGCGAACACCGGGGAGCTGTTTTTT. V and J are TRBV19 and TRBJ2-2; D gene ambiguous. The V end lost 7 bases, the J end lost 0 bases, and 9 bases lay between the germline ends. The CDR3 loop spans 14 amino acids. Germline CDR1 is LNHDA and CDR2 is SQIVND (reference sequence).

The chain employs TRBV5-6 and TRBJ2-7; maybe TRBD1 (6 bases). The germline gives CDR1 SGHDT, CDR2 YYEEEE. Trimming took 2 bases from V and 2 from J, leaving 14 bases between them. The CDR3 length is 15 residues. This chain's CDR3 is CASSFTSGDPYEQYF. The CDR3 region has the DNA TGTGCCAGCAGCTTTACGTCAGGGGACCCCTACGAGCAGTACTTC.

The gene calls are TRBV5-1 and TRBJ2-5; D perhaps matches TRBD2 (5 bases). V was cut by 3 bases and J by 3 bases, with 12 bases left in between. This CDR3 is 14 amino acids long. The germline CDR1 and CDR2 sequences are SGHRS and YFSETQ. CDR3 sequence: CASSYSGGEETQYF. In nucleotides, the CDR3 is TGCGCCAGCAGCTATTCTGGAGGAGAAGAGACCCAGTACTTC.

The chain has TRBV28 and TRBJ1-2, with unresolved D. This CDR3 contains 13 residues. CDR1 is MDHEN, CDR2 SYDVKM, per germline. The V end was cut by 5 bases, the J end by 3 bases, with 10 bases between. CDR3 DNA: TGTGCCAGCAGTACCCACGCGGACTATGGCTACACCTTC. This translates into CASSTHADYGYTF.

CDR3 protein: CASSPGAGGPYNEQFF. The CDR3 DNA is TGTGCCAGCAGTCCCGGGGCGGGCGGGCCCTACAATGAGCAGTTCTTC. This chain uses TRBV7-3 with TRBJ2-1, with D perhaps matching TRBD1 or TRBD2 (5 bases each). Trimming stripped 6 bases from V and 2 bases from J, with 17 bases between. Germline CDR1 and CDR2: SGHTA and FQGTGA. This CDR3 is built from 16 residues.

The rearrangement links TRBV6-1 to TRBJ1-1; the D gene is possibly TRBD1 (6 bases). CDR1 MNHNS and CDR2 SASEGT come from the germline V gene. Trimming took off 3 bases at V and 0 bases at J, with 8 bases between the two ends. The CDR3 runs to 14 residues. The CDR3, as DNA: TGTGCCAGCAGTGAGACAGGTATGAACACTGAAGCTTTCTTT. This encodes CASSETGMNTEAFF.

The rearrangement joins TRBV7-2 to TRBJ1-2, with 7 positions matching TRBD1. V dropped 2 bases and J dropped 2; count of bases not matched to a gene: 8. There are 16 residues in the CDR3. Per germline, CDR1 SGHTA and CDR2 FQGNSA. CDR3 sequence reads: CASSLSKTGLNYGYTF. Written as DNA, the CDR3 is TGTGCCAGCAGCTTATCCAAGACAGGGCTGAACTATGGCTACACCTTC.